This T cell receptor (beta chain) was obtained from a study of blood T cell repertoires in COVID-19. Clones were sequenced by immunoSEQ multiplex PCR, and TCRdb holds only the in-frame ones, with some missing. The top ten hold 14% of the sample, which has approximately 100,000 clones, 70% to 85% seen once. Germline V CDR1 and CDR2: LGHNA, YNFKEQ. The CDR3 runs to 16 residues. V shed 4 bases, J shed 0 bases, and the junction held 7 bases outside the gene matches. The receptor's source is a woman aged 55 to 70 with acute or convalescent COVID-19. The J gene is TRBJ2-3, the V gene TRBV4-2; 7 nucleotides match TRBD1. Sequenced material: peripheral blood. Here the CDR3 reads CASSLQYRGSTDTQYF. The CDR3, as DNA: TGTGCCAGCAGCCTCCAATACAGGGGAAGCACAGATACGCAGTATTTT.